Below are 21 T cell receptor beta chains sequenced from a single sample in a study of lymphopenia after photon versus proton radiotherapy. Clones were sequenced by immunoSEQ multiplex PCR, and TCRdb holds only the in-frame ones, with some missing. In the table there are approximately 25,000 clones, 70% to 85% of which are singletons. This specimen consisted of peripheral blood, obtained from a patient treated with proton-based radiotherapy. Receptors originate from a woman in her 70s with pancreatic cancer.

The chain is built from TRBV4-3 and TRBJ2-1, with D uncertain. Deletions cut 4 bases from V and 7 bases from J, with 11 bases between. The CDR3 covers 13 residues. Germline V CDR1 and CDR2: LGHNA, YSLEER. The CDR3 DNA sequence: TGCGCCAGCAGCCCCTTGGAGCGTAATGAGCAGTTCTTC. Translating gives CASSPLERNEQFF.

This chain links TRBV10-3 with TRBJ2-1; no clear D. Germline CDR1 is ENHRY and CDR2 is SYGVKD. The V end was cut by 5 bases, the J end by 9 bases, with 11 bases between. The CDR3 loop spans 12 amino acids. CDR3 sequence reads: CAISPGSGEQFF. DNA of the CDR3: TGTGCCATCAGTCCGGGTTCGGGTGAGCAGTTCTTC.

This CDR3 is CASSITGGTGELFF. The CDR3, as DNA: TGTGCCAGTAGTATTACGGGGGGAACCGGGGAGCTGTTTTTT. The chain has TRBV19 and TRBJ2-2, with 7 nucleotides matching TRBD2. The V and J ends lost 3 bases and 5 bases, in that order; junction bases with no gene match: 3. Germline V lookup: CDR1 LNHDA, CDR2 SQIVND (reference sequence). The CDR3 contains 14 residues.

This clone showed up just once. The CDR3 spells CAWSTNYGYTF. The CDR3 nucleotides read TGTGCCTGGAGCACTAACTATGGCTACACCTTC. This chain uses TRBV30 with TRBJ1-2, with D unresolved. The CDR3 spans 11 residues. Germline V gives CDR1 GTSNPN, CDR2 SVGIG (reference sequence). Trimming shortened V by 3 bases and J by 0 bases, and 2 bases separated the two germline ends.

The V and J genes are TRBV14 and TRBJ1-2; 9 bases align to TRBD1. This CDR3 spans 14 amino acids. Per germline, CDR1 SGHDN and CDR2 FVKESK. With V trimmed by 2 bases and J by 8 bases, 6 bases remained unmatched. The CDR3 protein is CASSQSRTGVGYTF. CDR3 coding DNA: TGTGCCAGCAGCCAATCTAGGACAGGGGTCGGCTACACCTTC.

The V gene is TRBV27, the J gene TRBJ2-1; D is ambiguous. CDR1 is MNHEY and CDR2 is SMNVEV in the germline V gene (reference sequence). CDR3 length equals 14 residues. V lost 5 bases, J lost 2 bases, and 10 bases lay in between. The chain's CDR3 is CASSQPDPYNEQFF. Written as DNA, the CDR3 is TGTGCCAGCAGTCAACCTGACCCCTACAATGAGCAGTTCTTC.

As DNA, the CDR3 is TGTGCCACCAGCAGAGAAACTTTGACCGGGACTCGATTTTCCTACGAGCAGTACTTC. Protein: CATSRETLTGTRFSYEQYF. V gene TRBV15 combines with J gene TRBJ2-7, with D maybe TRBD2 (6 bases). CDR1 LNHNV and CDR2 YYDKDF come from the germline V gene (reference sequence). The CDR3 covers 19 residues. Between the trimmed V and J ends, which lost 0 bases and 1 base, there was a span of 22 bases.

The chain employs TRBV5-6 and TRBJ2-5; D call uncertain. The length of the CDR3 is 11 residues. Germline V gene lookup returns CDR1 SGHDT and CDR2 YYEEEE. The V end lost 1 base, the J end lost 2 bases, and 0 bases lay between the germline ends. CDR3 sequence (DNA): TGTGCCAGCAGCTTGCAAGAGACCCAGTACTTC. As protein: CASSLQETQYF.

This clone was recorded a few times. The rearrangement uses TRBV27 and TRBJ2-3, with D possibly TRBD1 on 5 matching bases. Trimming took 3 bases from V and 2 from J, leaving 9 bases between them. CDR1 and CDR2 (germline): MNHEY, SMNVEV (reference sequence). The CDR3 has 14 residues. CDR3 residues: CASSFRQITDTQYF. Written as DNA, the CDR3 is TGTGCCAGCAGTTTCCGACAGATCACAGATACGCAGTATTTT.

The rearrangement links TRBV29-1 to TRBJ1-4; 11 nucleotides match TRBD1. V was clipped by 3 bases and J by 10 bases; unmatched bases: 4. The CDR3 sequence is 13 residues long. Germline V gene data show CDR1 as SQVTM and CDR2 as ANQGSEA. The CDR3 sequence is CSVETGTGGKLFF. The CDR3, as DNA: TGCAGCGTTGAGACAGGGACAGGGGGAAAACTGTTTTTT.

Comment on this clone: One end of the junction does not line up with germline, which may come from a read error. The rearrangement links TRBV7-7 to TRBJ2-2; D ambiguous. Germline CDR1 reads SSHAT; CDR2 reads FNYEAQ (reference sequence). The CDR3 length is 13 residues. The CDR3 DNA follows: TGTGCTAGCAGGAAAACGAACACCGGGGAGCTGTTTTTT. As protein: CASRKTNTGELFF. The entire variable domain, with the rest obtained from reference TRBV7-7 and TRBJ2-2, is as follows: GAGVSQSPRYKVTKRGQDVTLRCDPISSHATLYWYQQALGQGPEFLTYFNYEAQPDKSGLPSDRFSAERPEGSISTLTIQRTEQRDSAMYRCASRKTNTGELFFGEGSRLTVL.

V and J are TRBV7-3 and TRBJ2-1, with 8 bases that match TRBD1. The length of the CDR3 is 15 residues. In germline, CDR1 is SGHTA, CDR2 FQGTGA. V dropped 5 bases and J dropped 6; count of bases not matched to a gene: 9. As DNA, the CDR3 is TGTGCCAGCAGCCAAGACAGGGGTAGAGGCAATGAGCAGTTCTTC. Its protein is CASSQDRGRGNEQFF.

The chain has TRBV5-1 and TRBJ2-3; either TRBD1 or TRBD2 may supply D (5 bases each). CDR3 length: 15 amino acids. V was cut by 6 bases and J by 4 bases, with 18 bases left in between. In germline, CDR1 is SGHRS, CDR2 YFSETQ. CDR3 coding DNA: TGCGCCAGCATCTTACGACCGGGGCCCCCAGATACGCAGTATTTT. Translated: CASILRPGPPDTQYF.

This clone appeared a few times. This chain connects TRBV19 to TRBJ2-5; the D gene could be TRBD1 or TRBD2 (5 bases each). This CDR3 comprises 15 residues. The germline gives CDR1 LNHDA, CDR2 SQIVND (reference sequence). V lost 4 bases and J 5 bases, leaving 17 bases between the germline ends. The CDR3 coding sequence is TGTGCCAGTAGTACCGACGGGACCCGGGACGAGACCCAGTACTTC. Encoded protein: CASSTDGTRDETQYF.

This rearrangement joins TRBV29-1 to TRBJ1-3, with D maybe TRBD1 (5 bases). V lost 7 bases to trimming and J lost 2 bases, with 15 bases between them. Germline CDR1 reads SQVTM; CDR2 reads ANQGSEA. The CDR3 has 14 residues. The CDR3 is CSASEGTTGNTIYF. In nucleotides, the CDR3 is TGCAGCGCAAGCGAAGGGACTACTGGAAACACCATATATTTT.

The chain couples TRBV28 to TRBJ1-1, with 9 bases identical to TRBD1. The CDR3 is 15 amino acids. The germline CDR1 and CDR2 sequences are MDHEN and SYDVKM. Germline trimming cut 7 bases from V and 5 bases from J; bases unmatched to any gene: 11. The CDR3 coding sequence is TGTGCCAGCACGACAGGGGGGGGACCTAGGACTGAAGCTTTCTTT. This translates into CASTTGGGPRTEAFF.

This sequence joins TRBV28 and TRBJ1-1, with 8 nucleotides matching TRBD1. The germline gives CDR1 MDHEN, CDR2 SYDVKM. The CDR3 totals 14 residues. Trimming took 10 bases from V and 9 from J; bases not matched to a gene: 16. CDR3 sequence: CATDIGQGRGQAFF. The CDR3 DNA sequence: TGTGCCACCGATATAGGACAGGGTAGAGGGCAAGCTTTCTTT.

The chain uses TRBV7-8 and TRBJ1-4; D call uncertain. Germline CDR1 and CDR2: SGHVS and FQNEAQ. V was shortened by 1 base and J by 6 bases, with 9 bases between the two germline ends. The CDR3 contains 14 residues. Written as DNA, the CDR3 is TGTGCCAGCAGCTTAGAAGTCCATTATGAAAAACTGTTTTTT. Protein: CASSLEVHYEKLFF. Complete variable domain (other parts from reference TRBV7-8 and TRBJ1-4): GAGVSQSPRYKVAKRGQDVALRCDPISGHVSLFWYQQALGQGPEFLTYFQNEAQLDKSGLPSDRFFAERPEGSVSTLKIQRTQQEDSAVYLCASSLEVHYEKLFFGSGTQLSVL.

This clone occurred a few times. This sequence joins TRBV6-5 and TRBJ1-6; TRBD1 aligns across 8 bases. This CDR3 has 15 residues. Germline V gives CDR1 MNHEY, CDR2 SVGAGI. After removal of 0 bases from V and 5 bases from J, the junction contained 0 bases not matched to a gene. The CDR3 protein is CASSYSQGDNSPLHF. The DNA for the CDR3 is TGTGCCAGCAGTTACTCACAGGGGGATAATTCACCCCTCCACTTT.

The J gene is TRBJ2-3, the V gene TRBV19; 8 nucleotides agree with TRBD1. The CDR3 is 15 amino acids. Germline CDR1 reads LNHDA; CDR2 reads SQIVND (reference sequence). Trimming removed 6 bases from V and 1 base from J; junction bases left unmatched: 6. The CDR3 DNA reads TGTGCCAGTAGCCGGACAGGGCCTCGCACAGATACGCAGTATTTT. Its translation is CASSRTGPRTDTQYF.

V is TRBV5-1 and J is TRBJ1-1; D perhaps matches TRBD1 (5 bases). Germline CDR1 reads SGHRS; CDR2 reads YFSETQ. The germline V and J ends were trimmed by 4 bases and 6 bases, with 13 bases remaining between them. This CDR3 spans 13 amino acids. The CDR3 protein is CASSISRDAEAFF. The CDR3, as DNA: TGCGCCAGCAGCATATCGAGGGACGCTGAAGCTTTCTTT. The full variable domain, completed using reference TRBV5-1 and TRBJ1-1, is KAGVTQTPRYLIKTRGQQVTLSCSPISGHRSVSWYQQTPGQGLQFLFEYFSETQRNKGNFPGRFSGRQFSNSRSEMNVSTLELGDSALYLCASSISRDAEAFFGQGTRLTVV.